The clone carrying this TCR beta chain appeared a single time. This specimen belongs to a study of blood T cell repertoires in COVID-19. Turning to the study itself: Sample material is recorded as cDNA or gDNA derived from T cells, B-cell-depleted T cells, or PBMCs.

Participants were aged about 18 to 90 years, lived in 20 to 25 US areas, and enrolled virtually. Participant-given clinical history determined each cohort assignment. Study processing details: Reference gene primer amplification gave nucleated cell count estimates. Repertoires were generated with immunoSEQ multiplex PCR, while TCRdb's copy carries only in-frame clones and drops some. The V and J calls and clone size were taken over from that table, and D and trimming were inferred from the DNA. The data show about 160,000 clones, roughly 87% seen once. Sequences were obtained from PBMCs or T cells enriched from blood (not recorded which). The sequence was collected from a woman aged 40-49 years who had been exposed to COVID-19.

The CDR3 protein is CASSSGEYYEQYF. CDR3 DNA sequence: TGTGCCAGCAGTAGCGGGGAGTACTACGAGCAGTACTTC. The rearrangement joins TRBV27 to TRBJ2-7; 7 bases align to TRBD2. Germline values: CDR1 MNHEY, CDR2 SMNVEV (reference sequence). The V segment lost 5 bases and the J segment 3 bases; nucleotides outside the gene matches: 4. The CDR3 totals 13 residues.